Listed below are T cell receptor beta chains from one sample, sequenced in a study of cytotoxic CD8 clonotypes in ibrutinib-treated CLL. The table came from immunoSEQ multiplex PCR; TCRdb's copy has only in-frame clones and leaves some out. The sample shows 200,000 or so clones, roughly 65% of them seen only once. This material consisted of PBMCs, taken after 12 months of ibrutinib treatment. The receptors come from a human donor with chronic lymphocytic leukemia. The CDR3 runs from the conserved cysteine through the conserved F or W. Fields, in order: D gene, V gene, J gene, clone size, CDR3 protein, CDR3 DNA. The D gene is left open where the match is weak. Expanded clones get a size class; other rows say once, few or many, or leave the size out.

NA,TRBV5-6,TRBJ1-2,once,CASSRQRRGGYTF,TGTGCCAGCAGCCGGCAGCGAAGGGGCGGCTACACCTTC
NA,TRBV7-6,TRBJ1-1,once,CASSLGISTEAFF,TGTGCCAGCAGCTTAGGGATCTCCACTGAAGCTTTCTTT
NA,TRBV6-5,TRBJ1-2,NA,CASSISGVYGYTF,TGTGCCAGCAGCATATCAGGGGTTTATGGCTACACCTTC
NA,TRBV12-5,TRBJ2-7,NA,CASGDPKISHTYEQYF,TGTGCTAGTGGCGACCCGAAGATTTCCCACACCTACGAGCAGTACTTC
TRBD1,TRBV18,TRBJ1-1,NA,CASSEYRGPDTEAFF,TGTGCCAGCTCAGAGTACAGGGGGCCGGACACTGAAGCTTTCTTT
TRBD1,TRBV11-2,TRBJ1-4,once,CASRRGQGNGAEKLFF,TGTGCCAGCAGGCGAGGACAGGGGAATGGAGCCGAAAAACTGTTTTTT
NA,TRBV6-5,TRBJ1-2,NA,CASRRQDIANYGYTF,TGTGCCAGCAGGCGACAGGATATAGCTAACTATGGCTACACCTTC
TRBD2,TRBV10-3,TRBJ2-1,once,CAISETSAEQFF,TGTGCCATCAGTGAAACTAGCGCTGAGCAGTTCTTC
NA,TRBV6-5,TRBJ2-7,NA,CAASRAPSYEQYF,TGTGCCGCCTCACGGGCACCATCCTACGAGCAGTACTTC
NA,TRBV7-3,TRBJ2-7,NA,CASSLSLLNEQYF,TGTGCCAGCAGCTTAAGTCTCCTCAACGAGCAGTACTTC
NA,TRBV9,TRBJ2-1,few,CASRLDNEQFF,TGTGCCAGCAGACTAGACAATGAGCAGTTCTTC
NA,TRBV6-1,TRBJ1-1,once,CARPGVVNTEAFF,TGTGCCAGACCCGGGGTGGTGAACACTGAAGCTTTCTTT
TRBD1,TRBV2,TRBJ2-6,NA,CASAIQGATGANVLTF,TGTGCCAGCGCTATCCAGGGGGCTACTGGGGCCAACGTCCTGACTTTC
NA,TRBV15,TRBJ2-1,NA,CATSRTPSSYNEQFF,TGTGCCACCAGTCGGACACCCTCCTCCTACAATGAGCAGTTCTTC
TRBD1,TRBV5-1,TRBJ1-6,NA,CASSLGGQGASPLHF,TGCGCCAGCAGCTTGGGTGGGCAGGGGGCTTCACCCCTCCACTTT
TRBD1,TRBV2,TRBJ1-2,medium-sized,CASSWDRNYGYTF,TGTGCCAGCAGCTGGGACAGGAACTATGGCTACACCTTC
TRBD2,TRBV4-1,TRBJ2-1,NA,CASSQYNGLADNNEQFF,TGCGCCAGCAGCCAGTATAACGGACTAGCGGATAACAATGAGCAGTTCTTC
NA,TRBV18,TRBJ2-7,NA,CASSQGGLREQYF,TGTGCCAGCTCACAAGGGGGATTACGAGAGCAGTACTTC
TRBD1,TRBV18,TRBJ1-2,NA,CASSPDREVYYGYTF,TGTGCCAGCTCACCGGACAGGGAGGTCTACTATGGCTACACCTTC
NA,TRBV7-2,TRBJ2-3,NA,CASSFWGDGTDTQYF,TGTGCCAGCAGCTTCTGGGGAGACGGCACAGATACGCAGTATTTT
NA,TRBV5-1,TRBJ2-7,once,CASSLVQGPYEQYF,TGCGCCAGCAGCTTGGTACAGGGCCCCTACGAGCAGTACTTC
NA,TRBV7-2,TRBJ2-7,NA,CASSLISVKIAPYEQYF,TGTGCCAGCAGCTTAATTTCAGTGAAGATAGCTCCCTACGAGCAGTACTTC
NA,TRBV6-5,TRBJ1-2,few,CASSYQEGYGYTF,TGTGCCAGCAGTTACCAAGAGGGGTATGGCTACACCTTC
TRBD2,TRBV7-9,TRBJ2-5,NA,CASSNRTSLETQYF,TGTGCCAGCAGCAACCGGACTAGCTTGGAGACCCAGTACTTC
TRBD1,TRBV30,TRBJ1-6,NA,CAWRRQGYSPLHF,TGTGCCTGGAGAAGACAGGGGTATTCACCCCTCCACTTT
NA,TRBV27,TRBJ2-5,once,CASRGRGETQYF,TGTGCCAGCAGGGGTCGGGGAGAGACCCAGTACTTC
NA,TRBV4-1,TRBJ2-1,NA,CASSPMGSSYNEQFF,TGCGCCAGCAGCCCCATGGGGAGCTCCTACAATGAGCAGTTCTTC
TRBD2,TRBV11-1,TRBJ2-3,NA,CASSRTGLAGEADTQYF,TGTGCCAGCAGCCGTACAGGACTAGCGGGAGAGGCAGATACGCAGTATTTT
NA,TRBV9,TRBJ1-1,NA,CASTLPPGNTEAFF,TGTGCCAGCACCCTTCCGCCGGGGAACACTGAAGCTTTCTTT
NA,TRBV19,TRBJ1-3,many,CASGQGNTIYF,TGTGCCAGCGGACAGGGAAACACCATATATTTT
NA,TRBV11-2,TRBJ2-7,NA,CASSFSPGVYEQYF,TGTGCCAGCAGCTTCAGCCCAGGGGTCTACGAGCAGTACTTC
NA,TRBV4-3,TRBJ1-1,NA,CASSRMVRPEAFF,TGCGCCAGCAGCCGAATGGTAAGGCCTGAAGCTTTCTTT
TRBD2,TRBV7-2,TRBJ2-1,NA,CASSLTGTSGIYNEQFF,TGTGCCAGCAGCCTCACCGGGACTAGCGGGATCTACAATGAGCAGTTCTTC
TRBD1,TRBV29-1,TRBJ2-6,many,CSVGQVVAGANVLTF,TGCAGCGTCGGACAGGTCGTTGCTGGGGCCAACGTCCTGACTTTC
TRBD1,TRBV29-1,TRBJ1-2,NA,CSVRDREGYTF,TGCAGCGTTAGGGACAGGGAGGGCTACACCTTC
NA,TRBV6-5,TRBJ1-2,NA,CASSNGQYDLYTF,TGTGCCAGCAGTAACGGACAGTATGACCTCTACACCTTC
NA,TRBV6-5,TRBJ1-5,NA,CASGVGGQDQPQHF,TGTGCCAGCGGGGTGGGGGGGCAGGATCAGCCCCAGCATTTT
NA,TRBV28,TRBJ1-1,few,CASSLSSEAFF,TGTGCCAGCAGTTTATCGTCTGAAGCTTTCTTT
NA,TRBV30,TRBJ1-1,NA,CAWGKVPEAFF,TGTGCCTGGGGAAAGGTGCCTGAAGCTTTCTTT
NA,TRBV28,TRBJ2-7,NA,CATSGSPLSYEQYF,TGTGCCACCTCCGGGAGCCCTCTCTCCTACGAGCAGTACTTC
TRBD2,TRBV30,TRBJ2-3,NA,CAFYSHSGGTTDTQYF,TGTGCCTTTTACTCCCATAGCGGGGGTACCACAGATACGCAGTATTTT
TRBD1,TRBV7-9,TRBJ1-2,NA,CASSRTDRIHGYTF,TGTGCCAGCAGCCGAACGGACAGGATCCATGGCTACACCTTC
NA,TRBV30,TRBJ1-5,NA,CAWSVRDSNQPQHF,TGTGCCTGGAGTGTAAGGGATAGCAATCAGCCCCAGCATTTT
NA,TRBV21-1,TRBJ1-1,NA,CASSDRWEGNGDTEAFF,TGTGCCAGCAGCGACCGTTGGGAGGGGAACGGGGACACTGAAGCTTTCTTT
NA,TRBV5-8,TRBJ1-5,NA,CASSLVGNQPQHF,TGTGCCAGCAGCTTGGTCGGGAATCAGCCCCAGCATTTT
NA,TRBV30,TRBJ1-5,NA,CAWSQQDNQPQHF,TGTGCCTGGAGTCAACAGGACAATCAGCCCCAGCATTTT
NA,TRBV2,TRBJ2-3,few,CASSGRLVADTQYF,TGTGCCAGCAGTGGACGACTAGTTGCAGATACGCAGTATTTT
NA,TRBV29-1,TRBJ1-2,NA,CSVEVGLSSGYTF,TGCAGCGTTGAAGTTGGGTTGAGCTCTGGCTACACCTTC
NA,TRBV28,TRBJ1-3,once,CASRHYMGDTIYF,TGTGCCAGCAGACACTATATGGGGGACACCATATATTTT
NA,TRBV21-1,TRBJ1-2,NA,CASRDSSNYGYTF,TGTGCCAGCAGGGACAGCTCTAACTATGGCTACACCTTC
NA,TRBV5-8,TRBJ1-1,once,CASSLPNQSGRTFF,TGTGCCAGCAGCCTACCCAATCAGTCAGGGAGAACTTTCTTT
NA,TRBV7-3,TRBJ1-1,few,CASSLTNTEAFF,TGTGCCAGCAGCTTAACGAACACTGAAGCTTTCTTT
NA,TRBV27,TRBJ2-7,NA,CASSSGDSLREQYF,TGTGCCAGCAGTTCGGGGGACAGCCTACGTGAGCAGTACTTC